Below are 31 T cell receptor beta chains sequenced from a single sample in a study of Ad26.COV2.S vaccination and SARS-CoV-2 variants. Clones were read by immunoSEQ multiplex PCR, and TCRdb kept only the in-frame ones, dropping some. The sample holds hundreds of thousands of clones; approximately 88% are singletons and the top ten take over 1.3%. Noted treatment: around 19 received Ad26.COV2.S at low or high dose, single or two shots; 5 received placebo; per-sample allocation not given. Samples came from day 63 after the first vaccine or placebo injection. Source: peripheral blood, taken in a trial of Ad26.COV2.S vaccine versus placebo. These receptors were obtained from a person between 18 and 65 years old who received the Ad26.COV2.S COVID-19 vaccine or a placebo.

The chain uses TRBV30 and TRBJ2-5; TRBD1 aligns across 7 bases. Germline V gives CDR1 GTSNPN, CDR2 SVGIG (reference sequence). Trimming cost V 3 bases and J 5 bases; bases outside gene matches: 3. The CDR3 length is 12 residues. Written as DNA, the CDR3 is TGTGCCTGGAGAGAAGGGGGCGAGACCCAGTACTTC. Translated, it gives CAWREGGETQYF.

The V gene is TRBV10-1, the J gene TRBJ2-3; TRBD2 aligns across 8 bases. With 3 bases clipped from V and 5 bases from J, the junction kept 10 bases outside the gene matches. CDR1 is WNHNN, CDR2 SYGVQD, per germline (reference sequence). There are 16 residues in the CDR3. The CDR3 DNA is TGCGCCAGCAGTGATACCGGGACTAGAAGTGGAGATACGCAGTATTTT. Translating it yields CASSDTGTRSGDTQYF.

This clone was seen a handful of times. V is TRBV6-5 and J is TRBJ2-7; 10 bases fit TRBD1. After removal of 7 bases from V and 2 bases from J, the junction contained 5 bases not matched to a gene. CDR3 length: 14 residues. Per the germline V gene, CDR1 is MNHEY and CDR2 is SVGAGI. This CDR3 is CASNPGQGPYEQYF. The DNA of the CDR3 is TGTGCCAGCAACCCGGGACAGGGGCCCTACGAGCAGTACTTC.

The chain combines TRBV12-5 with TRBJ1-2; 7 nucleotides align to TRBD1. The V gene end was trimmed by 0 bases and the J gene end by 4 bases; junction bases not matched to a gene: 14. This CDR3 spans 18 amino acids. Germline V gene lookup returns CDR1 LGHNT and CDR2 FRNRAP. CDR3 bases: TGTGCTAGTGGTTTGGTAAGCGGACAGGTGATGCTCTTCTATGGCTACACCTTC. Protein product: CASGLVSGQVMLFYGYTF.

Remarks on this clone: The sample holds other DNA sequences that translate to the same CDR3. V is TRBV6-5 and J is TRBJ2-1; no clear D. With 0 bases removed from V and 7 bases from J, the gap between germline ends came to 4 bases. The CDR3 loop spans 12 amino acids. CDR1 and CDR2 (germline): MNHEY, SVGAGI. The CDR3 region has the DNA TGTGCCAGCAGTTACTCCGGGAATGAGCAGTTCTTC. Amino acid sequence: CASSYSGNEQFF.

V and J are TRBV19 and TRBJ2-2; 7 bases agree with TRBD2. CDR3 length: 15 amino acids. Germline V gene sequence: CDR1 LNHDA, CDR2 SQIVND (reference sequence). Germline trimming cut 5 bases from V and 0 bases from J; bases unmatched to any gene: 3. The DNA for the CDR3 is TGTGCCAGTAGTTGGGAGGGAACGAACACCGGGGAGCTGTTTTTT. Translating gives CASSWEGTNTGELFF.

CDR3 in DNA: TGTGCCACTCAGACTTGGAGACAGGGTCTTTACGAGCAGTACTTC. It is translated as CATQTWRQGLYEQYF. The chain combines TRBV7-9 with TRBJ2-7; the match to TRBD1 covers 7 bases. Germline CDR1 SEHNR, CDR2 FQNEAQ (reference sequence). The CDR3 extends over 15 amino acids. The ends lost 10 bases at V and 4 bases at J; junction bases unmatched: 16.

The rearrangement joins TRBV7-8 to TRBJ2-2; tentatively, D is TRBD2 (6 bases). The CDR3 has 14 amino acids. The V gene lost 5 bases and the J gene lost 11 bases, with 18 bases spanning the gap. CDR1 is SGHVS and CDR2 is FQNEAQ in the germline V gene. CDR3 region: CASSPGRGRGELFF. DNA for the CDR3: TGTGCCAGCAGCCCCGGGCGGGGTCGTGGTGAGCTGTTTTTT.

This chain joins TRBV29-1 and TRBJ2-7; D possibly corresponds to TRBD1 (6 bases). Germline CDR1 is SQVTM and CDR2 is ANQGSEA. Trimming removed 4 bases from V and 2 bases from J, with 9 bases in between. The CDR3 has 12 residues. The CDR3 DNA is TGCAGCGTTGGGACAGCCACCTACGAGCAGTACTTC. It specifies CSVGTATYEQYF.

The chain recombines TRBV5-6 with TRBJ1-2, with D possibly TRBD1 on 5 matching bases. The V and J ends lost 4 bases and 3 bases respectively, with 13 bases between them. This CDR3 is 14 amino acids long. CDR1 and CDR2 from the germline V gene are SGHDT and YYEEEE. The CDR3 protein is CASSPDMGDYGYTF. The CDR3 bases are TGTGCCAGCAGCCCGGACATGGGTGACTATGGCTACACCTTC.

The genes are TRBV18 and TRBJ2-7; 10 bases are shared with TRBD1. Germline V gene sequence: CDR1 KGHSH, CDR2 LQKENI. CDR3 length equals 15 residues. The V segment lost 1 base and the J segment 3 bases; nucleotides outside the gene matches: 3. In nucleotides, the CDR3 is TGTGCCAGCTCACCACGGGGGACAGGGGACTACGAGCAGTACTTC. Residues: CASSPRGTGDYEQYF.

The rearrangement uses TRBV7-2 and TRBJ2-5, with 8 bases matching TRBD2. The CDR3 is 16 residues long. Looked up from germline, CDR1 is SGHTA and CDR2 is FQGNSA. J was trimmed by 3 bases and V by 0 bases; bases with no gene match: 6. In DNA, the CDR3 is TGTGCCAGCAGCTTAGCGCTTCGGGGGGGCGAAGAGACCCAGTACTTC. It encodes CASSLALRGGEETQYF. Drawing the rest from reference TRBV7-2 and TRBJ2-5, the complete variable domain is GAGVSQSPSNKVTEKGKDVELRCDPISGHTALYWYRQSLGQGLEFLIYFQGNSAPDKSGLPSDRFSAERTGGSVSTLTIQRTQQEDSAVYLCASSLALRGGEETQYFGPGTRLLVL.

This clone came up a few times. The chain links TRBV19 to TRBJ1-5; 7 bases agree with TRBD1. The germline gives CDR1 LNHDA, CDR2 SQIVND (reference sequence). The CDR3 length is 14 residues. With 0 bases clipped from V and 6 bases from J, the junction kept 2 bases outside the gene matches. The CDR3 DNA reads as TGTGCCAGTAGTATAGAGAGGGGGCTTCAGCCCCAGCATTTT. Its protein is CASSIERGLQPQHF.

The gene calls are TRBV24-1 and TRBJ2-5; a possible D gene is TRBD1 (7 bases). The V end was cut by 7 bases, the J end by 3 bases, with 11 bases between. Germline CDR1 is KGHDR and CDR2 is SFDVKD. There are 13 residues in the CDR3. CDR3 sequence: CATSGRGEETQYF. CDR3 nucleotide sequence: TGTGCCACCAGCGGCAGGGGGGAAGAGACCCAGTACTTC.

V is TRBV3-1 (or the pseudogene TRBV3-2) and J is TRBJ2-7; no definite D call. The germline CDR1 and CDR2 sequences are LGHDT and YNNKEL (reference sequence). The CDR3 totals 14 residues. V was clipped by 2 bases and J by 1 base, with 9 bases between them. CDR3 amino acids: CASSQKLGSYEQYF. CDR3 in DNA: TGTGCCAGCAGCCAAAAACTGGGTTCCTACGAGCAGTACTTC.

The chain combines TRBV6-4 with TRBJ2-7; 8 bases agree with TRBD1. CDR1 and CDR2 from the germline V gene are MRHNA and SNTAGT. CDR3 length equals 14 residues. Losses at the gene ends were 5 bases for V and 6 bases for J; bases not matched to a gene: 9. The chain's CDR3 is CASSPQGGQGEQYF. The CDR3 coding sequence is TGTGCCAGCAGTCCACAGGGGGGTCAAGGCGAGCAGTACTTC.

The CDR3 nucleotides are TGTGCCACCTCCCCCCCCCAGGGGAACTATGGCTACACCTTC. This encodes CATSPPQGNYGYTF. This chain links TRBV6-5 with TRBJ1-2, with D perhaps TRBD1 (6 bases). Deletions cut 10 bases from V and 2 bases from J, with 17 bases between. Per germline, CDR1 MNHEY and CDR2 SVGAGI. The CDR3 runs to 14 residues.

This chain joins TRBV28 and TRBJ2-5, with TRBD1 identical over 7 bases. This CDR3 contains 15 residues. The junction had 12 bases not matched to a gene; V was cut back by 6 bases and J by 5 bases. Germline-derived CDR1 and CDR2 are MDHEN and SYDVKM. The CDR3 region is CASSRGTVGWETQYF. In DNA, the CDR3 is TGTGCCAGCAGCCGTGGGACAGTGGGGTGGGAGACCCAGTACTTC. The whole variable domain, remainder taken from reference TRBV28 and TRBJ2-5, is DVKVTQSSRYLVKRTGEKVFLECVQDMDHENMFWYRQDPGLGLRLIYFSYDVKMKEKGDIPEGYSVSREKKERFSLILESASTNQTSMYLCASSRGTVGWETQYFGPGTRLLVL.

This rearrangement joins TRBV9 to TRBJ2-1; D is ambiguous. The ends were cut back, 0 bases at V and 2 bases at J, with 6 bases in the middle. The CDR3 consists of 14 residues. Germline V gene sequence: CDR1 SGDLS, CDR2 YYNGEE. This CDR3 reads CASSVASAYNEQFF. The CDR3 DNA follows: TGTGCCAGCAGCGTAGCCTCAGCCTACAATGAGCAGTTCTTC.

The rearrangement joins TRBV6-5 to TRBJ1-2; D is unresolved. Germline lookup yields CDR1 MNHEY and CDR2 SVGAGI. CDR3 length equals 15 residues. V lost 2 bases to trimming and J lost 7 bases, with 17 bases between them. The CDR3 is CASSYTGSTIGGYTF. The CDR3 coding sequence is TGTGCCAGCAGTTACACGGGATCTACTATCGGTGGCTACACCTTC.

The DNA of the CDR3 is TGTGCCAGCAGCATGGGAGGCGAGCAGTACTTC. Its protein is CASSMGGEQYF. The chain carries TRBV5-4 and TRBJ2-7; TRBD2 might be the D (6 bases). This CDR3 has 11 residues. V lost 4 bases, J lost 6 bases, and 8 bases lay in between. Germline V CDR1 and CDR2: SGHNT, YYREEE (reference sequence).

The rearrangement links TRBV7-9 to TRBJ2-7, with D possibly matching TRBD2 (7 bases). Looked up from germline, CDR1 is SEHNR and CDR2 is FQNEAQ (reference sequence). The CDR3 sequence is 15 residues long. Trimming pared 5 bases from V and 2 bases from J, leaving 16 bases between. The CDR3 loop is CASSAGASGPYEQYF. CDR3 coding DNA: TGTGCCAGCAGCGCAGGGGCTAGCGGCCCCTACGAGCAGTACTTC.

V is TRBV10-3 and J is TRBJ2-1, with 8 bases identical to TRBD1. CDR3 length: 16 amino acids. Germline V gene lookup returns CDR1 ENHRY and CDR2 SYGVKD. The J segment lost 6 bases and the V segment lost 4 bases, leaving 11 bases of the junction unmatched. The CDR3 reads CAISVRTGKEVNEQFF. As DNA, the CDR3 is TGTGCCATCAGTGTTCGGACAGGGAAGGAGGTCAATGAGCAGTTCTTC.

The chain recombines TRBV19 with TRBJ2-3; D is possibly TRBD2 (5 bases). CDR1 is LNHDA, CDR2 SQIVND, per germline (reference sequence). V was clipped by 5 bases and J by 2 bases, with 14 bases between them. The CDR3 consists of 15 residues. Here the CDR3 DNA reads TGTGCCAGTAGTTCGGAGACTACACTCACAGATACGCAGTATTTT. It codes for CASSSETTLTDTQYF.

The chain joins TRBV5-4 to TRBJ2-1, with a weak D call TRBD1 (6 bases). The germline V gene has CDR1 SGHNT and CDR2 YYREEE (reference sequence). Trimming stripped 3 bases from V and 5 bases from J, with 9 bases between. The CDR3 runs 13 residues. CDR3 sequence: CASSSWTDNEQFF. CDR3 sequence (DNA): TGTGCCAGCAGCTCCTGGACAGACAATGAGCAGTTCTTC.

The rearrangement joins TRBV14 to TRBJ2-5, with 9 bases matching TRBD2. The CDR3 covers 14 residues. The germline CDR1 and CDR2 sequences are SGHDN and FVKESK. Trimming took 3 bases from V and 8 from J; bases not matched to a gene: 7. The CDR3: CASSQGLAGRTQYF. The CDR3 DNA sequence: TGTGCCAGCAGCCAGGGCCTAGCGGGGCGAACCCAGTACTTC. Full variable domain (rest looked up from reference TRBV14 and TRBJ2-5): EAGVTQFPSHSVIEKGQTVTLRCDPISGHDNLYWYRRVMGKEIKFLLHFVKESKQDESGMPNNRFLAERTGGTYSTLKVQPAELEDSGVYFCASSQGLAGRTQYFGPGTRLLVL.

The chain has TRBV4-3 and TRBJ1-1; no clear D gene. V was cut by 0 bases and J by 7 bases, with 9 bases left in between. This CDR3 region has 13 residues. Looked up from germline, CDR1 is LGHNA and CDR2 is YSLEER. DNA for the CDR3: TGCGCCAGCAGCCAAGATCGAACCCTTGAAGCTTTCTTT. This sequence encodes CASSQDRTLEAFF.

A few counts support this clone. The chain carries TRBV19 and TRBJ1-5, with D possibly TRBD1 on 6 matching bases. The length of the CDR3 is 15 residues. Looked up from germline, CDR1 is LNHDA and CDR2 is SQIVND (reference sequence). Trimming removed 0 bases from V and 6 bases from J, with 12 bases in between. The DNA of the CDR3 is TGTGCCAGTAGTATAGAAGGGCAGGGGATTCAGCCCCAGCATTTT. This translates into CASSIEGQGIQPQHF.

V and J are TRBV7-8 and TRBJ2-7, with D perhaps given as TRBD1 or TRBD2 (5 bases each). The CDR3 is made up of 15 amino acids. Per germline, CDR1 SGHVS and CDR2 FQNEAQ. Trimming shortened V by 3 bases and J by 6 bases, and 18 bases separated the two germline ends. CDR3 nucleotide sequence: TGTGCCAGCAGCTTTCCGGGACGGCTCCTAGGCGAGCAGTACTTC. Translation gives CASSFPGRLLGEQYF. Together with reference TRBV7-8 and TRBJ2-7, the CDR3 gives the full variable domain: GAGVSQSPRYKVAKRGQDVALRCDPISGHVSLFWYQQALGQGPEFLTYFQNEAQLDKSGLPSDRFFAERPEGSVSTLKIQRTQQEDSAVYLCASSFPGRLLGEQYFGPGTRLTVT.

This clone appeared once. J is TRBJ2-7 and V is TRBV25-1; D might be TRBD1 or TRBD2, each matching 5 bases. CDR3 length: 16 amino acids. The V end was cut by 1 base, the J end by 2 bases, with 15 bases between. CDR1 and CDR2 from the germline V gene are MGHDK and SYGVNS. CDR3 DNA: TGTGCCAGCAGTGAATCTGGGGGTAGTAGGCCCTACGAGCAGTACTTC. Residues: CASSESGGSRPYEQYF.

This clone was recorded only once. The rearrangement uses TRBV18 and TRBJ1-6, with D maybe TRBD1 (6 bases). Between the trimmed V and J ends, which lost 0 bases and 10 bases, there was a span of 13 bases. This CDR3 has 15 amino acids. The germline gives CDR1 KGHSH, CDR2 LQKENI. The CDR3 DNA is TGTGCCAGCTCACCACCAAAGGGGGGAAACTCACCCCTCCACTTT. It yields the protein CASSPPKGGNSPLHF.